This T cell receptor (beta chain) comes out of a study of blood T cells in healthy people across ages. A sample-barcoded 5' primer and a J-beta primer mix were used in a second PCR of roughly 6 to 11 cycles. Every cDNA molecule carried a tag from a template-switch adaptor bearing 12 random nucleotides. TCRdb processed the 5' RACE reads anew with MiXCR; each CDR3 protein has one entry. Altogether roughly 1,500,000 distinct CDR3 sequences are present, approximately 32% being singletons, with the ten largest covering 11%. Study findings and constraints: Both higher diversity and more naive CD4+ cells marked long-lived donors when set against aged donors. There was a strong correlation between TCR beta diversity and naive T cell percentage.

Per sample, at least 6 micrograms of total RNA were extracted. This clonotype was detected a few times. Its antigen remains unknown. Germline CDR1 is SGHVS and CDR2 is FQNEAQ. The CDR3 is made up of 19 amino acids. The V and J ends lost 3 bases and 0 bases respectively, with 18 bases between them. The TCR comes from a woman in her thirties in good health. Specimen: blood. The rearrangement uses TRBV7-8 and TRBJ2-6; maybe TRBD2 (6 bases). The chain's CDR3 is CASSLREDGTGSGANVLTF. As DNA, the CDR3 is TGTGCCAGCAGCTTGAGGGAGGACGGCACAGGCTCTGGGGCCAACGTCCTGACTTTC.